This TCR beta chain was retrieved from a study of CD8 T cells in Susac syndrome. Sequencing of TCR beta drew on CD8+ and CD4+ T cells from blood. In contrast to the negatively isolated CD8+ and CD4+ T cells, TEMRA cells were FACS-enriched. Reverse transcription of about 0.45 to 1 ug RNA was performed with random hexamers. TCRdb ran MiXCR on the immunoSEQ multiplex PCR reads and lists one entry per CDR3 protein. The repertoire holds roughly 130,000 distinct CDR3 sequences, with around 94% as singletons. The germline CDR1 and CDR2 sequences are MGHRA and YSYEKL. V shed 0 bases, J shed 1 base, and the junction held 7 bases outside the gene matches. The CDR3 loop spans 17 amino acids.

The rearrangement links TRBV4-1 to TRBJ1-1; 8 positions agree with TRBD1. Sequenced material: CD8+ T cells from PBMCs. The TCR was taken from a human donor with Susac syndrome. In DNA form, the CDR3 reads TGCGCCAGCAGCCAAGAGTACCAGGGGGCCTCGAACACTGAAGCTTTCTTT. Translation: CASSQEYQGASNTEAFF.